These T cell receptor beta chains were read from a single sample in a study of shared clonotypes between healthy human individuals. Generated by immunoSEQ multiplex PCR, the TCRdb table keeps only in-frame clones and is missing some. Here the sample spans 2 million to 2.5 million clones, 95% being singletons. Sequenced material: naive CD4+ T cells sorted from blood. All receptors come from a man aged 18 to 29 in good health. Both conserved end residues are part of each CDR3. D genes are given only for firm matches. A row's size may be missing; if present it is once, few, many or a size class.

d_call: TRBD1; clone_size: .; v_call: TRBV28; j_call: TRBJ2-7; cdr3_nt: TGTGCCAGCAGTCCCGCTGGGACAGGGACTGACGAGCAGTACTTC; cdr3_aa: CASSPAGTGTDEQYF
d_call: TRBD1; clone_size: .; v_call: TRBV4-3; j_call: TRBJ2-7; cdr3_nt: TGCGCCAGCAGCCAAGATTGGACAGGGCTCTACGAGCAGTACTTC; cdr3_aa: CASSQDWTGLYEQYF
d_call: .; clone_size: .; v_call: TRBV12-5; j_call: TRBJ2-1; cdr3_nt: TGTGCTAGTGGTTTCGACAATGAGCAGTTCTTC; cdr3_aa: CASGFDNEQFF
d_call: TRBD2; clone_size: .; v_call: TRBV18; j_call: TRBJ2-5; cdr3_nt: TGTGCCAGCTCACCGCCGGGGGGGAGGAAGACCCAGTACTTC; cdr3_aa: CASSPPGGRKTQYF
d_call: .; clone_size: .; v_call: TRBV5-1; j_call: TRBJ1-5; cdr3_nt: TGCGCCAGCAGCTTGGGGAGCAATCAGCCCCAGCATTTT; cdr3_aa: CASSLGSNQPQHF
d_call: .; clone_size: .; v_call: TRBV27; j_call: TRBJ2-7; cdr3_nt: TGTGCCAGCAGCCGGCGCTACGAGCAGTACTTC; cdr3_aa: CASSRRYEQYF
d_call: .; clone_size: .; v_call: TRBV10-3; j_call: TRBJ2-3; cdr3_nt: TGTGCCATCAGTGTGGGGCCCTCCTACACAGATACGCAGTATTTT; cdr3_aa: CAISVGPSYTDTQYF
d_call: TRBD1; clone_size: .; v_call: TRBV18; j_call: TRBJ1-5; cdr3_nt: TGTGCCAGCTCACTATCGACAGGGAATAGCAATCAGCCCCAGCATTTT; cdr3_aa: CASSLSTGNSNQPQHF
d_call: TRBD1; clone_size: .; v_call: TRBV19; j_call: TRBJ2-3; cdr3_nt: TGTGCCAGTAGTTCCACAGGGGCAGATACGCAGTATTTT; cdr3_aa: CASSSTGADTQYF
d_call: TRBD2; clone_size: .; v_call: TRBV11-3; j_call: TRBJ2-7; cdr3_nt: TGTGCCAGCAGCGCGACAGCGGGGGGCGTATACGAGCAGTACTTC; cdr3_aa: CASSATAGGVYEQYF
d_call: .; clone_size: .; v_call: TRBV28; j_call: TRBJ1-5; cdr3_nt: TGTGCCAGCTTTGACTGGGGGGGCGGTCAGCCCCAGCATTTT; cdr3_aa: CASFDWGGGQPQHF
d_call: TRBD2; clone_size: .; v_call: TRBV7-2; j_call: TRBJ2-7; cdr3_nt: TGTGCCAGCAGCTTAATCCCCTCTAGCGGGAGGTACTCCTACGAGCAGTACTTC; cdr3_aa: CASSLIPSSGRYSYEQYF
d_call: .; clone_size: few; v_call: TRBV7-9; j_call: TRBJ1-5; cdr3_nt: TGTGCCAGCAGCTTCCCGGCCCAGCATTTT; cdr3_aa: CASSFPAQHF
d_call: .; clone_size: once; v_call: TRBV4-3; j_call: TRBJ2-2; cdr3_nt: TGCGCCAGCAGCCAAGATCTTGCGGTATCGAACACCGGGGAGCTGTTTTTT; cdr3_aa: CASSQDLAVSNTGELFF
d_call: .; clone_size: .; v_call: TRBV19; j_call: TRBJ1-5; cdr3_nt: TGTGCCAGTCAGCTTCAAGTCCAGGGGACCAATCAGCCCCAGCATTTT; cdr3_aa: CASQLQVQGTNQPQHF
d_call: .; clone_size: once; v_call: TRBV5-4; j_call: TRBJ2-5; cdr3_nt: TGTGCCAGCAGCCCAGCGTCGGGAGAAGAGACCCAGTACTTC; cdr3_aa: CASSPASGEETQYF
d_call: TRBD1; clone_size: .; v_call: TRBV5-1; j_call: TRBJ2-3; cdr3_nt: TGCGCCAGCAGCACGACAGGGGGCCGCACAGATACGCAGTATTTT; cdr3_aa: CASSTTGGRTDTQYF
d_call: TRBD1; clone_size: .; v_call: TRBV19; j_call: TRBJ2-7; cdr3_nt: TGTGCCAGTAGATCCCGGGACAGCCCCTACGAGCAGTACTTC; cdr3_aa: CASRSRDSPYEQYF
d_call: .; clone_size: .; v_call: TRBV9; j_call: TRBJ2-1; cdr3_nt: TGTGCCAGCAGCGTGAACAGGGAAGGGGGAGTCGGGTCCTACAATGAGCAGTTCTTC; cdr3_aa: CASSVNREGGVGSYNEQFF
d_call: .; clone_size: .; v_call: TRBV18; j_call: TRBJ2-2; cdr3_nt: TGTGCCAGCTCACCACGAGTGACAGCGAACACCGGGGAGCTGTTTTTT; cdr3_aa: CASSPRVTANTGELFF
d_call: .; clone_size: .; v_call: TRBV4-3; j_call: TRBJ1-2; cdr3_nt: TGCGCCAGCAGCCAAGATCTGACTCTTGGCTACACCTTC; cdr3_aa: CASSQDLTLGYTF
d_call: .; clone_size: .; v_call: TRBV7-9; j_call: TRBJ2-3; cdr3_nt: TGTGCCAGCAGCCTCCAGAAGGGCAGCACAGATACGCAGTATTTT; cdr3_aa: CASSLQKGSTDTQYF
d_call: .; clone_size: .; v_call: TRBV5-1; j_call: TRBJ1-5; cdr3_nt: TGCGCCAGCAGCTTGAGCGGTCAGGGCAGTCAGCCCCAGCATTTT; cdr3_aa: CASSLSGQGSQPQHF
d_call: .; clone_size: .; v_call: TRBV6-6; j_call: TRBJ2-7; cdr3_nt: TGTGCCAGCAGACCCGACAGGCGAAAGGCCTACGAGCAGTACTTC; cdr3_aa: CASRPDRRKAYEQYF
d_call: TRBD1; clone_size: .; v_call: TRBV28; j_call: TRBJ1-4; cdr3_nt: TGTGCCAGCAACGACGGGACAGGGAATGAAAAACTGTTTTTT; cdr3_aa: CASNDGTGNEKLFF
d_call: .; clone_size: .; v_call: TRBV7-8; j_call: TRBJ1-4; cdr3_nt: TGTGCCAGCAGCCCGGAGGTCCGGCCGGGACGCGAAAAACTGTTTTTT; cdr3_aa: CASSPEVRPGREKLFF
d_call: .; clone_size: .; v_call: TRBV10-3; j_call: TRBJ1-1; cdr3_nt: TGTGCCATCAGTGCCACAGGGATGAACACTGAAGCTTTCTTT; cdr3_aa: CAISATGMNTEAFF
d_call: .; clone_size: .; v_call: TRBV30; j_call: TRBJ2-3; cdr3_nt: TGTGCCTGGAGAGCATGGTCAAGACCTTACGGAGATACGCAGTATTTT; cdr3_aa: CAWRAWSRPYGDTQYF
d_call: TRBD1; clone_size: .; v_call: TRBV28; j_call: TRBJ2-6; cdr3_nt: TGTGCCAGCAGTTTATTCTCCGGGACAGGAAGGTTAGGCGCCAACGTCCTGACTTTC; cdr3_aa: CASSLFSGTGRLGANVLTF
d_call: .; clone_size: .; v_call: TRBV5-4; j_call: TRBJ1-1; cdr3_nt: TGTGCCAGCAGCTTAAAGACCGGGGGTTATAACACTGAAGCTTTCTTT; cdr3_aa: CASSLKTGGYNTEAFF
d_call: TRBD2; clone_size: .; v_call: TRBV7-9; j_call: TRBJ2-3; cdr3_nt: TGTGCCAGCAGCTTGACTAGCGGGGGACCCTCTAGCACAGATACGCAGTATTTT; cdr3_aa: CASSLTSGGPSSTDTQYF
d_call: .; clone_size: .; v_call: TRBV11-1; j_call: TRBJ2-2; cdr3_nt: TGTGCCAGCAGCTGGGGGGAGGCCGGGGAGCTGTTTTTT; cdr3_aa: CASSWGEAGELFF
d_call: TRBD1; clone_size: .; v_call: TRBV30; j_call: TRBJ2-7; cdr3_nt: TGTGCCTGGAATCCCCTCGGCGGACAGGGTATTGGCGAGCAGTACTTC; cdr3_aa: CAWNPLGGQGIGEQYF
d_call: .; clone_size: .; v_call: TRBV6-5; j_call: TRBJ2-7; cdr3_nt: TGTGCCAGCAGACCCCCGGGGGCGCGGGAGCAGTACTTC; cdr3_aa: CASRPPGAREQYF
d_call: .; clone_size: .; v_call: TRBV6-5; j_call: TRBJ1-5; cdr3_nt: TGTGCCAGCAGTTACTCCGTGGGGGATCAGCCCCAGCATTTT; cdr3_aa: CASSYSVGDQPQHF
d_call: .; clone_size: .; v_call: TRBV18; j_call: TRBJ2-3; cdr3_nt: TGTGCCAGCTCACCGTATCTGGGGCGAGATACGCAGTATTTT; cdr3_aa: CASSPYLGRDTQYF
d_call: TRBD2; clone_size: .; v_call: TRBV6-5; j_call: TRBJ2-2; cdr3_nt: TGTGCCAGCAGTTCCCTAGCGGGAGGGCTTGGGGAGCTGTTTTTT; cdr3_aa: CASSSLAGGLGELFF
d_call: .; clone_size: .; v_call: TRBV6-1; j_call: TRBJ1-4; cdr3_nt: TGTGCCAGCCGGGCGGGAAATGAAAAACTGTTTTTT; cdr3_aa: CASRAGNEKLFF
d_call: .; clone_size: .; v_call: TRBV7-2; j_call: TRBJ1-1; cdr3_nt: TGTGCCAGCAGCTTAGCGCCCAGGGTGGTTGTCACTGAAGCTTTCTTT; cdr3_aa: CASSLAPRVVVTEAFF
d_call: .; clone_size: .; v_call: TRBV7-9; j_call: TRBJ1-2; cdr3_nt: TGTGCCAGCAGCCAGGGTAATGGCTACACCTTC; cdr3_aa: CASSQGNGYTF
d_call: .; clone_size: .; v_call: TRBV5-1; j_call: TRBJ1-1; cdr3_nt: TGCGCCAGCAGCTTGGAGGGGGTTTTAAGGACTGAAGCTTTCTTT; cdr3_aa: CASSLEGVLRTEAFF
d_call: TRBD2; clone_size: .; v_call: TRBV7-2; j_call: TRBJ2-5; cdr3_nt: TGTGCCAGCAGCTTAGGTAGGCTAGCGGGGTGGGTGGAGACCCAGTACTTC; cdr3_aa: CASSLGRLAGWVETQYF
d_call: TRBD1; clone_size: .; v_call: TRBV5-6; j_call: TRBJ1-2; cdr3_nt: TGTGCCAGCAGCTCGGCGGGACAGGGCATTTATGGCTACACCTTC; cdr3_aa: CASSSAGQGIYGYTF